Listed below are T cell receptor beta chains from one sample, sequenced in a study of control samples from healthy donors and cancer patients. Assay: immunoSEQ multiplex PCR; the TCRdb copy retains only in-frame clones and omits some. The sample consists of some 140,000 clones, roughly 90% of them appearing once. What was sequenced was blood. The receptors derive from a man aged 25-45 years in good health. Both conserved end residues are part of each CDR3. A clone size is listed for some rows: how often the clone was seen (once, few, many), or a class if it is expanded.

abundance,len,v_gene,CDR3aa
.,13,TRBV19,CASRRGVVDTQYF
.,17,TRBV7-9,CASSPQRALADTGELFF
.,15,TRBV6-1,CASSEQLSSSYEQYF
once,15,TRBV7-2,CASSLEGGHGQPQHF
.,15,TRBV28,CASSLGGQRNYEQYF
.,16,TRBV19,CASTLRGARRNQPQHF
.,14,TRBV10-3,CAIMAWSAGNTIYF
once,11,TRBV28,CASSDRGGYTF
.,21,TRBV5-1,CASSLVPPDKGQGEFRYEQYF
.,16,TRBV19,CASSTLQGASYNEQFF
.,16,TRBV7-9,CASSLITVSGANVLTF
.,17,TRBV28,CASSRRTSGSYYGELFF
.,14,TRBV7-8,CASSGFRGIQPQHF
.,15,TRBV6-1,CASSETQEGAGELFF
.,12,TRBV12-3/TRBV12-4,CASSPFLPEAFF
.,13,TRBV30,CAWSRDRNTEAFF